Shown below are 6 T cell receptor beta chains from a single sample sequenced in a study of blood T cell repertoires in COVID-19. Profiled with immunoSEQ multiplex PCR; TCRdb holds only in-frame clones, not every one. The profile shows under 350,000 clones, 89% of them singletons. The sample comprised peripheral blood. All receptors derive from a man aged 50-60 years with acute or convalescent COVID-19.

This sequence joins TRBV14 and TRBJ1-2, with D possibly TRBD1 on 5 matching bases. Trimming stripped 4 bases from V and 8 bases from J, with 14 bases between. This CDR3 contains 13 residues. Germline-derived CDR1 and CDR2 are SGHDN and FVKESK. CDR3 DNA: TGTGCCAGCAGCCTGAAGATCCAGGGAGGCTACACCTTC. This codes for CASSLKIQGGYTF.

The chain employs TRBV4-2 and TRBJ2-1, with D possibly matching TRBD2 (6 bases). Trimming removed 0 bases from V and 15 bases from J, with 18 bases in between. The V gene's germline CDR1 is LGHNA and CDR2 YNFKEQ. The CDR3 is made up of 14 amino acids. This CDR3 reads CASSQEIRGGDTFF. CDR3 bases: TGTGCCAGCAGCCAAGAAATCCGGGGAGGTGATACGTTCTTC.

The V gene is TRBV11-2, the J gene TRBJ2-3; maybe TRBD1 (6 bases). The germline V gene encodes CDR1 SGHAT and CDR2 FQNNGV. The CDR3 runs to 15 residues. The V and J ends lost 5 bases and 4 bases respectively, with 16 bases between them. The CDR3 loop reads CASSPLRGGADTQYF. Written as DNA, the CDR3 is TGTGCCAGCAGCCCGCTCAGGGGTGGGGCAGATACGCAGTATTTT.

The V call is TRBV12-3 or TRBV12-4, the J call TRBJ2-2; TRBD2 is a possible D gene (6 bases). CDR3 length: 13 amino acids. Trimming pared 3 bases from V and 11 bases from J, leaving 13 bases between. CDR3 nucleotides: TGTGCCAGCAGTTTCTCAGGAGGGGCAGAGCTGTTTTTT. It is translated as CASSFSGGAELFF.

The chain links TRBV5-1 to TRBJ2-7, with D perhaps TRBD2 (5 bases). This CDR3 region has 13 residues. The germline gives CDR1 SGHRS, CDR2 YFSETQ. V was trimmed by 3 bases and J by 2 bases, leaving 9 bases between them. The CDR3 reads CASSSPGAYEQYF. CDR3 nucleotide sequence: TGCGCCAGCAGCTCCCCCGGGGCCTACGAGCAGTACTTC.

V is TRBV30 and J is TRBJ2-1, with D perhaps matching TRBD1 (5 bases). The germline V gene encodes CDR1 GTSNPN and CDR2 SVGIG (reference sequence). V lost 0 bases and J lost 16, with 13 bases in between. This CDR3 is built from 11 residues. CDR3 nucleotides: TGTGCCTGGAGTGTACAGGCAAGGTCATTCTTC. It translates to CAWSVQARSFF.